The 9 T cell receptor beta chains below were found in one sample sequenced in a study of T cell changes during pregnancy in multiple sclerosis. The protocol was immunoSEQ multiplex PCR, while the TCRdb copy is restricted to in-frame clones and leaves out a portion. The sample lists about 74,000 clones, roughly 91% occurring once. Sample: peripheral blood, taken in the third trimester of pregnancy. The source is a female donor with multiple sclerosis, enrolled in a pregnancy study.

The rearrangement uses TRBV6-5 and TRBJ2-1; 9 positions agree with TRBD2. CDR1 is MNHEY, CDR2 SVGAGI, per germline. Trimming cost V 6 bases and J 8 bases; bases outside gene matches: 11. This CDR3 spans 15 amino acids. CDR3 loop: CASSHRLAATYEQFF. The CDR3, as DNA: TGTGCCAGCAGCCACAGACTAGCGGCAACCTATGAGCAGTTCTTC.

The chain couples TRBV6-5 to TRBJ1-1; 7 bases match TRBD1. J was trimmed by 5 bases and V by 7 bases; bases with no gene match: 1. This CDR3 has 11 amino acids. The V gene's germline CDR1 is MNHEY and CDR2 SVGAGI. CDR3 nucleotide sequence: TGTGCCAGCACCAGGGGGACTGAAGCTTTCTTT. Protein: CASTRGTEAFF.

Only one count was recorded for this clone. J is TRBJ2-6 and V is TRBV7-9; D possibly corresponds to TRBD2 (5 bases). The germline V gene has CDR1 SEHNR and CDR2 FQNEAQ (reference sequence). The CDR3 covers 17 residues. Trimming took 3 bases from V and 0 from J, leaving 12 bases between them. CDR3 protein: CASSLAGSASGANVLTF. The CDR3 coding sequence is TGTGCCAGCAGCTTGGCGGGTTCGGCCTCTGGGGCCAACGTCCTGACTTTC.

This clone was seen more than once but under ten times. The chain uses TRBV6-4 and TRBJ1-2, with 7 bases fitting TRBD1. This CDR3 has 14 residues. Germline-derived CDR1 and CDR2 are MRHNA and SNTAGT. The trim removed 3 bases at V and 4 bases at J, leaving 5 bases unmatched. CDR3 DNA sequence: TGTGCCAGCAGTGAGGACAGGACCTCCTATGGCTACACCTTC. It specifies CASSEDRTSYGYTF.

The chain employs TRBV2 and TRBJ2-2; D perhaps matches TRBD1 (5 bases). The ends were cut back, 6 bases at V and 6 bases at J, with 14 bases in the middle. The germline V gene has CDR1 SNHLY and CDR2 FYNNEI. The length of the CDR3 is 14 residues. The CDR3 region has the DNA TGTGCCAGCAGCTACGCCAGGGATCCCGGGGAGCTGTTTTTT. Protein: CASSYARDPGELFF.

The chain employs TRBV9 and TRBJ2-5, with 13 bases identical to TRBD2. Germline V gene data show CDR1 as SGDLS and CDR2 as YYNGEE. V shed 3 bases, J shed 0 bases, and the junction held 11 bases outside the gene matches. CDR3 size: 19 residues. The CDR3 loop is CASSERGLAGRTNQETQYF. The CDR3 nucleotides read TGTGCCAGCAGCGAGAGGGGACTAGCGGGGAGAACGAACCAAGAGACCCAGTACTTC. The whole variable domain, remainder taken from reference TRBV9 and TRBJ2-5, is DSGVTQTPKHLITATGQRVTLRCSPRSGDLSVYWYQQSLDQGLQFLIQYYNGEERAKGNILERFSAQQFPDLHSELNLSSLELGDSALYFCASSERGLAGRTNQETQYFGPGTRLLVL.

This clone showed up just once. V gene TRBV18 combines with J gene TRBJ2-7; 8 nucleotides align to TRBD2. The germline gives CDR1 KGHSH, CDR2 LQKENI. CDR3 size: 13 residues. The V segment lost 2 bases and the J segment 7 bases; nucleotides outside the gene matches: 4. The CDR3 bases are TGTGCCAGCTCACCAGGGCCGGGAGGGGAGCAGTACTTC. Its translation is CASSPGPGGEQYF. Complete variable domain (other parts from reference TRBV18 and TRBJ2-7): NAGVMQNPRHLVRRRGQEARLRCSPMKGHSHVYWYRQLPEEGLKFMVYLQKENIIDESGMPKERFSAEFPKEGPSILRIQQVVRGDSAAYFCASSPGPGGEQYFGPGTRLTVT.

The rearrangement joins TRBV19 to TRBJ1-2, with D possibly TRBD1 on 5 matching bases. V was cut by 5 bases and J by 3 bases, with 16 bases left in between. Germline V gene lookup returns CDR1 LNHDA and CDR2 SQIVND (reference sequence). The CDR3 extends over 15 amino acids. The CDR3 region has the DNA TGTGCCAGTAGTTTCTCCTCCCGGGACTACTATGGCTACACCTTC. Translation: CASSFSSRDYYGYTF.

The rearrangement links TRBV7-2 to TRBJ2-1; a possible D gene is TRBD2 (5 bases). CDR3 length equals 14 residues. Germline CDR1 and CDR2: SGHTA and FQGNSA. V lost 5 bases and J 9 bases, leaving 17 bases between the germline ends. The CDR3, as DNA: TGTGCCAGCAGCCCAGACTACCTCCGGGGTGAGCAGTTCTTC. It is translated as CASSPDYLRGEQFF.